What follows are 22 T cell receptor beta chains derived from one specimen sequenced in a study of cytomegalovirus exposure and HLA in healthy donors. The PCR made use of 60 Vbeta and 13 Jbeta primers. Method: immunoSEQ multiplex PCR; TCRdb's copy keeps in-frame clones and lacks some. The data contain around 62,000 clones, roughly 75% of them seen just once; the ten biggest clones take up approximately 7.8%. Sequenced: PBMCs. The origin of the receptors is a man aged 60-69 years in good health and CMV-seropositive.

The chain is built from TRBV7-2 and TRBJ2-4, with TRBD2 matching over 9 bases. CDR3 length equals 18 residues. In germline, CDR1 is SGHTA, CDR2 FQGNSA. J lost 2 bases, V lost 0 bases, and 8 bases had no gene match. The CDR3 spells CASSLALGTSMTKNIQYF. The CDR3 region has the DNA TGTGCCAGCAGCTTAGCTTTGGGGACTAGCATGACCAAAAACATTCAGTACTTC. The full variable domain, completed using reference TRBV7-2 and TRBJ2-4, is GAGVSQSPSNKVTEKGKDVELRCDPISGHTALYWYRQSLGQGLEFLIYFQGNSAPDKSGLPSDRFSAERTGGSVSTLTIQRTQQEDSAVYLCASSLALGTSMTKNIQYFGAGTRLSVL.

In its sample, this clone was seen a few times. J is TRBJ1-1 and V is TRBV9; D gene uncertain. V dropped 6 bases and J dropped 0 bases, with 9 bases sitting between them. This CDR3 has 13 residues. Germline V gives CDR1 SGDLS, CDR2 YYNGEE. CDR3 nucleotide sequence: TGTGCCAGCACGTTGAACATGAACACTGAAGCTTTCTTT. This translates into CASTLNMNTEAFF.

This rearrangement joins TRBV5-5 to TRBJ2-7, with D unresolved. Trimming pared 4 bases from V and 4 bases from J, leaving 9 bases between. This CDR3 is built from 12 residues. The germline gives CDR1 SGHKS, CDR2 YYEKEE (reference sequence). CDR3 loop: CASSPGGYEQYF. The CDR3 DNA reads as TGTGCCAGCAGCCCGGGTGGGTACGAGCAGTACTTC.

Written as DNA, the CDR3 is TGTGCCATCGCTAGGGGGACCACTGAAGCTTTCTTT. Translated, it gives CAIARGTTEAFF. The V and J genes are TRBV10-3 and TRBJ1-1; possible D gene TRBD1, 6 bases. V shed 8 bases and J shed 4 bases, with 11 bases lying between them. The V gene's germline CDR1 is ENHRY and CDR2 SYGVKD. The CDR3 has 12 amino acids.

The chain is built from TRBV6-5 and TRBJ1-1; perhaps TRBD1 as D (6 bases). V gave up 4 bases and J gave up 1 base, with 13 bases separating them. The CDR3 covers 15 residues. Germline CDR1 and CDR2: MNHEY and SVGAGI. The CDR3 nucleotides read TGTGCCAGCAGTTTCAATCTCAGGGGGAACACTGAAGCTTTCTTT. Residues: CASSFNLRGNTEAFF.

The gene calls are TRBV29-1 and TRBJ1-5; D is uncertain. This CDR3 has 14 amino acids. Germline lookup yields CDR1 SQVTM and CDR2 ANQGSEA. Trimming pared 4 bases from V and 4 bases from J, leaving 14 bases between. CDR3 coding DNA: TGCAGCGTTGTTTTTACCGACTCTAATCAGCCCCAGCATTTT. Its protein product is CSVVFTDSNQPQHF.

In this sample, this clone turned up a few times. V and J are TRBV7-8 and TRBJ2-1, with a weak D call TRBD2 (5 bases). The CDR3 has 16 amino acids. Germline lookup yields CDR1 SGHVS and CDR2 FQNEAQ. V shed 5 bases and J shed 1 base, with 15 bases lying between them. Here the CDR3 reads CASSLRRGVSYNEQFF. The CDR3, as DNA: TGTGCCAGCAGCCTACGACGGGGAGTTTCCTACAATGAGCAGTTCTTC.

The chain employs TRBV2 and TRBJ2-7; 7 nucleotides match TRBD2. The V segment lost 5 bases and the J segment 4 bases; nucleotides outside the gene matches: 8. In germline, CDR1 is SNHLY, CDR2 FYNNEI. CDR3 size: 14 residues. The CDR3 nucleotides are TGTGCCAGCAGTCTCGGACTAGAGGGGTACGAGCAGTACTTC. This encodes CASSLGLEGYEQYF.

This clone was observed once. Other DNA sequences from this sample encode an identical CDR3 as well. The rearrangement joins TRBV19 to TRBJ1-1; a weak D match, TRBD1 (5 bases). V was cut by 8 bases and J by 2 bases, with 12 bases left in between. Per the germline V gene, CDR1 is LNHDA and CDR2 is SQIVND (reference sequence). The CDR3 has 13 amino acids. CDR3 loop: CASQWQGNTEAFF. For the CDR3, the DNA is TGTGCCAGTCAGTGGCAGGGAAACACTGAAGCTTTCTTT.

By share, this clone ranks as medium-sized (0.01 to 0.1%). This chain links TRBV5-1 with TRBJ2-1, with TRBD1 identical over 9 bases. The CDR3 runs 15 residues. CDR1 and CDR2 (germline): SGHRS, YFSETQ. Losses at the gene ends were 4 bases for V and 8 bases for J; bases not matched to a gene: 10. CDR3 amino acids: CASSASGTGFDEQFF. Here the CDR3 DNA reads TGCGCCAGCAGCGCCTCCGGGACAGGGTTTGATGAGCAGTTCTTC. The full variable domain, in which reference TRBV5-1 and TRBJ2-1 provide the parts outside the CDR3, is KAGVTQTPRYLIKTRGQQVTLSCSPISGHRSVSWYQQTPGQGLQFLFEYFSETQRNKGNFPGRFSGRQFSNSRSEMNVSTLELGDSALYLCASSASGTGFDEQFFGPGTRLTVL.

The J gene is TRBJ1-6, the V gene TRBV27; 9 nucleotides align to TRBD1. The V segment lost 6 bases and the J segment 5 bases; nucleotides outside the gene matches: 5. CDR3 size: 15 residues. Germline lookup yields CDR1 MNHEY and CDR2 SMNVEV (reference sequence). The CDR3 spells CASRLTGGDNSPLHF. CDR3 coding DNA: TGTGCCAGCAGACTTACAGGGGGCGATAATTCACCCCTCCACTTT.

The chain joins TRBV6-5 to TRBJ2-5; D is unresolved. Trimming pared 0 bases from V and 3 bases from J, leaving 8 bases between. This CDR3 spans 14 amino acids. CDR1 is MNHEY, CDR2 SVGAGI, per germline. The CDR3 region is CASSYSYSKETQYF. DNA for the CDR3: TGTGCCAGCAGTTACTCATACAGCAAAGAGACCCAGTACTTC.

V gene TRBV18 combines with J gene TRBJ2-7, with 10 bases aligning to TRBD1. Trimming cost V 2 bases and J 1 base; bases outside gene matches: 2. The CDR3 contains 15 residues. The germline gives CDR1 KGHSH, CDR2 LQKENI. CDR3 DNA sequence: TGTGCCAGCTCACCAGGGGGACAGGGGTCCTACGAGCAGTACTTC. Its translation: CASSPGGQGSYEQYF. The variable domain in full, completed from reference TRBV18 and TRBJ2-7, reads NAGVMQNPRHLVRRRGQEARLRCSPMKGHSHVYWYRQLPEEGLKFMVYLQKENIIDESGMPKERFSAEFPKEGPSILRIQQVVRGDSAAYFCASSPGGQGSYEQYFGPGTRLTVT.

The rearrangement uses TRBV27 and TRBJ1-6, with TRBD1 matching 11 bases. This CDR3 is built from 17 residues. Germline loops: CDR1 MNHEY, CDR2 SMNVEV (reference sequence). Trimming at V came to 5 bases and at J to 9 bases, leaving 12 bases not matched to a gene. CDR3 amino acids: CASSLGQGAELGSPLHF. DNA for the CDR3: TGTGCCAGCAGTCTAGGACAGGGGGCTGAATTGGGTTCACCCCTCCACTTT.

The chain carries TRBV5-5 and TRBJ1-5, with 10 bases aligning to TRBD1. J lost 6 bases, V lost 3 bases, and 6 bases had no gene match. Germline V gene sequence: CDR1 SGHKS, CDR2 YYEKEE (reference sequence). The CDR3 runs 15 residues. The DNA of the CDR3 is TGTGCCAGCAGCTCGGGACAGGGGAGTAGTCAGCCCCAGCATTTT. Residues: CASSSGQGSSQPQHF.

This clone was found once. The gene calls are TRBV11-2 and TRBJ2-2; 10 nucleotides agree with TRBD2. CDR1 SGHAT and CDR2 FQNNGV come from the germline V gene. There are 17 residues in the CDR3. Trimming cost V 1 base and J 6 bases; bases outside gene matches: 8. Here the CDR3 DNA reads TGTGCCAGCAGCTTAGGCCCGCTAGCGGGAGCTCCCGGGGAGCTGTTTTTT. It codes for CASSLGPLAGAPGELFF.

The chain has TRBV2 and TRBJ2-7, with 7 nucleotides matching TRBD2. The CDR3 has 14 amino acids. Trimming took 5 bases from V and 2 from J; bases not matched to a gene: 6. Germline loops: CDR1 SNHLY, CDR2 FYNNEI. CDR3 DNA: TGTGCCAGCAGTCCGCTAGCGGAAGCCTACGAGCAGTACTTC. Protein sequence: CASSPLAEAYEQYF.

This clone was picked up a small number of times. This rearrangement joins TRBV21-1 to TRBJ1-2. TRBV21-1 is shown as a pseudogene. The length of the CDR3 is 18 residues. For the CDR3, the DNA is TGTGCCAGCAGCAAAGTAGTAGGTGGCCGCCGGGCTAACTATGGCTACACCTTC. It translates to CASSKVVGGRRANYGYTF.

A single count supports this clone. Sequence at one end of the junction differs from germline and may be a read error. CDR3 loop: CASSLGAGEAGELFF. The CDR3 nucleotides are TGTGCCAGCAGCCTAGGGGCAGGGGAAGCCGGGGAGCTATTTTTT. This chain uses TRBV11-2 with TRBJ2-2, with D possibly being TRBD1 (6 bases). In germline, CDR1 is SGHAT, CDR2 FQNNGV. This CDR3 contains 15 residues.

V usage is TRBV7-2 and J usage is TRBJ2-7; the match to TRBD1 covers 9 bases. V dropped 1 base and J dropped 2; count of bases not matched to a gene: 0. The CDR3 covers 14 residues. Germline V CDR1 and CDR2: SGHTA, FQGNSA. CDR3 in DNA: TGTGCCAGCAGCTTAGGGACAGGGGCCTACGAGCAGTACTTC. It yields the protein CASSLGTGAYEQYF.

The gene calls are TRBV28 and TRBJ1-4; a possible D gene is TRBD1 (6 bases). CDR1 is MDHEN, CDR2 SYDVKM, per germline. The CDR3 loop spans 12 amino acids. V lost 8 bases to trimming and J lost 3 bases, with 7 bases between them. Here the CDR3 reads CASGQSNEKLFF. In DNA form, the CDR3 reads TGTGCCAGCGGACAGTCTAATGAAAAACTGTTTTTT.

The chain recombines TRBV7-9 with TRBJ1-1; 7 bases are shared with TRBD1. In germline, CDR1 is SEHNR, CDR2 FQNEAQ (reference sequence). Trimming took 3 bases from V and 4 from J; bases not matched to a gene: 5. The CDR3 length is 14 residues. The CDR3 bases are TGTGCCAGCAGCTTGACAGGGATGGGCACTGAAGCTTTCTTT. Amino acid sequence: CASSLTGMGTEAFF. Supplemented by reference TRBV7-9 and TRBJ1-1, the full variable domain reads DTGVSQNPRHKITKRGQNVTFRCDPISEHNRLYWYRQTLGQGPEFLTYFQNEAQLEKSRLLSDRFSAERPKGSFSTLEIQRTEQGDSAMYLCASSLTGMGTEAFFGQGTRLTVV.